This entry lists 3 T cell receptor beta chains sequenced from one sample in a study of identical twins. TCRdb analysed the 5' RACE reads with MiXCR anew, one entry per CDR3 protein. The top ten hold 0.75% to 0.95% of the sample, which has 500,000 to 600,000 distinct CDR3 sequences, under 25% seen once. These sequences were also reported in another study, on T cells expressing NK-cell markers.

The material sequenced was CD4+ T cells sorted from blood. The receptors stem from a woman between 18 and 29 years old in good health.

CDR3 nucleotides: TGTGCCAGCAGCCAGGACTCGACCTACACAGATACGCAGTATTTT. Its translation is CASSQDSTYTDTQYF. The rearrangement links TRBV7-8 to TRBJ2-3, with D perhaps TRBD2 (5 bases). The ends were cut back, 5 bases at V and 2 bases at J, with 14 bases in the middle. Germline V gives CDR1 SGHVS, CDR2 FQNEAQ. CDR3 length: 15 amino acids.

V is TRBV12-3 or TRBV12-4 and J is TRBJ2-3; D may be TRBD2 (5 bases). V lost 1 base to trimming and J lost 6 bases, with 11 bases between them. The CDR3 is 14 residues long. The CDR3 reads CASSLVRGGDTQYF. CDR3 DNA sequence: TGTGCCAGCAGTTTAGTTCGGGGTGGGGATACGCAGTATTTT.

This clonotype was found a few times. The chain combines TRBV5-1 with TRBJ2-1; 15 nucleotides match TRBD2. This CDR3 contains 16 residues. The V gene's germline CDR1 is SGHRS and CDR2 YFSETQ. Trimming removed 3 bases from V and 7 bases from J; junction bases left unmatched: 5. Here the CDR3 DNA reads TGCGCCAGCAGCTACGGACTAGCGGGAGGGGAGAATGAGCAGTTCTTC. This gives the protein CASSYGLAGGENEQFF. The full variable domain, with the rest looked up from reference TRBV5-1 and TRBJ2-1, is KAGVTQTPRYLIKTRGQQVTLSCSPISGHRSVSWYQQTPGQGLQFLFEYFSETQRNKGNFPGRFSGRQFSNSRSEMNVSTLELGDSALYLCASSYGLAGGENEQFFGPGTRLTVL.